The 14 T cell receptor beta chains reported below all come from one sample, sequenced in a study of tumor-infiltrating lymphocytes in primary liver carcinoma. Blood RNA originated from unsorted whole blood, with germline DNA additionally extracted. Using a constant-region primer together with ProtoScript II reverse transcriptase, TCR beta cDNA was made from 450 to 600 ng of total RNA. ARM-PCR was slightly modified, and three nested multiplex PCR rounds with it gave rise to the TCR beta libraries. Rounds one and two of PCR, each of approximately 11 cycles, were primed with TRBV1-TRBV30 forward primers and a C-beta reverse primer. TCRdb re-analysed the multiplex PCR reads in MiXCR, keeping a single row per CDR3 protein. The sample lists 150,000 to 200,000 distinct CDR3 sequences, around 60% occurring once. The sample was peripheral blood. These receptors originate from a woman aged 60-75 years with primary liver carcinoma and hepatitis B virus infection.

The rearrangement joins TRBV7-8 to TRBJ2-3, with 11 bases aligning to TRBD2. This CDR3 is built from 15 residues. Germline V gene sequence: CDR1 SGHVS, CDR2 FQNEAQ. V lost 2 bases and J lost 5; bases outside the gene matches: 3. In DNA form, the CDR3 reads TGTGCCAGCAGCTTAAGGCTAGCGGGAGGAGATACGCAGTATTTT. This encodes CASSLRLAGGDTQYF.

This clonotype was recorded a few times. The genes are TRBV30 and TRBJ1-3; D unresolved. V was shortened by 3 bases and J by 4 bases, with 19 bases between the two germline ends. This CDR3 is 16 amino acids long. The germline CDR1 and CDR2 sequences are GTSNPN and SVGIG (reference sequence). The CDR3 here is CAWRLEEWSRGNTIYF. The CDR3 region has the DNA TGTGCCTGGAGGTTGGAGGAATGGTCGCGGGGAAACACCATATATTTT.

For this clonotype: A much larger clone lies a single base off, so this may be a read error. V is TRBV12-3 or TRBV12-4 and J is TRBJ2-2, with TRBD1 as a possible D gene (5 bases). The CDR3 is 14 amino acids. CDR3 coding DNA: TGTGTCAGCACCCCAGGACAATTCACCGGGGAGCTGTTTTTT. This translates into CVSTPGQFTGELFF.

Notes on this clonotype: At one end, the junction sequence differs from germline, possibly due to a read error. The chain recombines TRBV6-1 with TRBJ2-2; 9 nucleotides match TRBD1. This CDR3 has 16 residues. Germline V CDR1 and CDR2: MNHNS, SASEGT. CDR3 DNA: TGTCCCAGGAGGAAACAGGGGGCGTTGGACACCGGGGAGCTGTTTTTT. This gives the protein CPRRKQGALDTGELFF.

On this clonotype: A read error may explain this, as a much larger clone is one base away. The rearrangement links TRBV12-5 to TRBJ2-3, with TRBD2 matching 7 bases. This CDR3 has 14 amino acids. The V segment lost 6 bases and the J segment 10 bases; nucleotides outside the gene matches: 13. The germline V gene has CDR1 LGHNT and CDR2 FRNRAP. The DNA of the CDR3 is TGTGCTAGTGGCCCCGGGACTAACGGGGAGGCGCAGTATTTT. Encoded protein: CASGPGTNGEAQYF.

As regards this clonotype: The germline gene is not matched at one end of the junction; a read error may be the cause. CDR3 sequence (DNA): TGTGCCAGCAGCTTAGCAAGGACACCGAACACTGAAACTTTCTTT. Translating it yields CASSLARTPNTETFF. The chain is built from TRBV11-2 and TRBJ1-1, with TRBD1 as a possible D gene (5 bases). This CDR3 spans 15 amino acids. The germline CDR1 and CDR2 sequences are SGHAT and FQNNGV.

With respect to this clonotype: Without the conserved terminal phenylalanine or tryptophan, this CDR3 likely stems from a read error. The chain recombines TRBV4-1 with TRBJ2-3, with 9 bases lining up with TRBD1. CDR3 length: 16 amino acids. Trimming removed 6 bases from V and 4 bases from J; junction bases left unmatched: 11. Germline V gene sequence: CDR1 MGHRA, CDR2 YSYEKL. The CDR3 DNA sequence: TGCGCCAGCAGTATACTCGGGACAGGGAGGCCAGATACGCAGTATCTT. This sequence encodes CASSILGTGRPDTQYL.

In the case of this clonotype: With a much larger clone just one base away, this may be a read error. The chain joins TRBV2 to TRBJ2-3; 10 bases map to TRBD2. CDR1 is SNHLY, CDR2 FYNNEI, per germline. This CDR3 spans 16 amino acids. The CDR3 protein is CASSEGVSGRTDTEYF. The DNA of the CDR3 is TGTGCCAGCAGTGAAGGTGTTAGCGGGAGGACAGATACGGAGTATTTT.

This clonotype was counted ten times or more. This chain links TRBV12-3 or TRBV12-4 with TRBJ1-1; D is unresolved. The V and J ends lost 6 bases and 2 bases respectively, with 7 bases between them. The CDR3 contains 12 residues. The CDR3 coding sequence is TGTGCCAGCAGAATATACAACACTGAAGCTTTCTTT. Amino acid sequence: CASRIYNTEAFF.

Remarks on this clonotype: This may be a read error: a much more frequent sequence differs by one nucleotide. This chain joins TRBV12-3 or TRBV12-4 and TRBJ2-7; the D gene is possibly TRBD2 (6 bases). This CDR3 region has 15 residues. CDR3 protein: CAISFETRATYEQYF. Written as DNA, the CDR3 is TGTGCCATCAGTTTTGAGACTAGGGCTACCTACGAGCAGTACTTC.

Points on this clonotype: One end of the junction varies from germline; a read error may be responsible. In nucleotides, the CDR3 is TGCAGCGTTGAAGGCGAGATCTCCTACAATGAGCAGCTCTTC. It codes for CSVEGEISYNEQLF. The rearrangement links TRBV29-1 to TRBJ2-1; no clear D gene. Germline V CDR1 and CDR2: SQVTM, ANQGSEA. CDR3 size: 14 residues.

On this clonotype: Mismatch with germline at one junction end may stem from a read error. The CDR3 here is CSDRLDSYEQYF. CDR3 DNA: TGCAGTGATAGACTAGACTCCTACGAGCAGTACTTC. This rearrangement joins TRBV20-1 to TRBJ2-7; D may be TRBD2 (6 bases). This CDR3 is built from 12 residues. The V gene's germline CDR1 is DFQATT and CDR2 SNEGSKA (reference sequence).

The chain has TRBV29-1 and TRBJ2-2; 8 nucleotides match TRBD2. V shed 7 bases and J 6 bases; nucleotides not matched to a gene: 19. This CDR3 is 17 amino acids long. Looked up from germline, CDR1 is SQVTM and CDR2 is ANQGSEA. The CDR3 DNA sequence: TGCAGCGGTGACCCGCACGGGGGGGCCCGGAATGCCGGGGAGCTGTTTTTT. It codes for CSGDPHGGARNAGELFF.

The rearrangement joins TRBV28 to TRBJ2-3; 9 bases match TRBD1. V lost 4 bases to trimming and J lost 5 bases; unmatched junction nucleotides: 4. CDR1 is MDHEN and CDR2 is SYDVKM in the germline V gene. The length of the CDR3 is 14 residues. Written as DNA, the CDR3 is TGTGCCAGCAGTTGGGGACAGGGTGAAGATACGCAGTATTTT. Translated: CASSWGQGEDTQYF.